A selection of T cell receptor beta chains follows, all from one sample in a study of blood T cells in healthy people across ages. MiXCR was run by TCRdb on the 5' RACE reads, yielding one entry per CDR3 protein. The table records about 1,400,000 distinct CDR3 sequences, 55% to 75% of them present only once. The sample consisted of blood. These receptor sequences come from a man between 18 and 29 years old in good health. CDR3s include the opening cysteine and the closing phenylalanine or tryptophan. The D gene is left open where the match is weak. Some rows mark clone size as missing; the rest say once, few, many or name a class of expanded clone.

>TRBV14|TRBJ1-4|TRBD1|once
CASSLIDRGNEKLFF
TGTGCCAGCAGCCTAATCGACAGGGGTAATGAAAAACTGTTTTTT
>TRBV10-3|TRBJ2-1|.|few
CAISETYLVPEQFF
TGTGCCATCAGTGAGACTTACCTCGTACCTGAGCAGTTCTTC
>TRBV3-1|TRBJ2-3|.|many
CASSQIGLERGDTDTQYF
TGTGCCAGCAGCCAAATTGGTCTCGAACGGGGAGACACAGATACGCAGTATTTT
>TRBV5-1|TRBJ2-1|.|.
CASSLGLLYNEQFF
TGCGCCAGCAGCCTTGGACTCCTCTACAATGAGCAGTTCTTC
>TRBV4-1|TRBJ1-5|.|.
CASSLRTGSDNQPQHF
TGCGCCAGCAGCCTGAGGACGGGATCCGACAATCAGCCCCAGCATTTT
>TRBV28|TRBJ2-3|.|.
CASSSYPGQKEGATDTQYF
TGTGCCAGCAGTTCCTATCCGGGACAGAAGGAGGGGGCCACAGATACGCAGTATTTT
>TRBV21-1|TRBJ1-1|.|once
CASSKEARGGEAFF
TGTGCCAGCAGCAAAGAAGCGAGGGGCGGTGAAGCTTTCTTT
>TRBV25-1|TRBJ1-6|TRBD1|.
CASSEPPGTANSPLHF
TGTGCCAGCAGTGAACCACCCGGGACAGCAAATTCACCCCTCCACTTT
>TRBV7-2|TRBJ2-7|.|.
CASSLQGRISYEQYF
TGTGCCAGCAGCTTGCAGGGGCGTATTTCCTACGAGCAGTACTTC
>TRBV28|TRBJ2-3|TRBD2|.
CASTRTSRGSDTQYF
TGTGCCAGCACCAGGACTAGCCGGGGGTCAGATACGCAGTATTTT
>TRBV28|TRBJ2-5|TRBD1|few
CASSFPLGRGNVTQYF
TGTGCCAGCAGTTTCCCCCTGGGCAGGGGGAACGTGACCCAGTACTTC
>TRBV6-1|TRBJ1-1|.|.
CASLTARAFF
TGTGCCAGCCTGACAGCTCGGGCTTTCTTT
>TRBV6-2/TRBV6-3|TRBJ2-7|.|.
CASRTTVYEQYF
TGTGCCAGCAGGACGACTGTCTACGAGCAGTACTTC
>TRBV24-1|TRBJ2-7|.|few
CATSDFLQGRSYEQYF
TGTGCCACCAGTGATTTCCTACAGGGACGGTCCTACGAGCAGTACTTC
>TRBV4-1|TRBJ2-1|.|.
CASRQGLNEQFF
TGCGCCAGCAGGCAAGGGCTAAATGAGCAGTTCTTC
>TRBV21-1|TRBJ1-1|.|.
CASSINLHAEAFF
TGTGCCAGCAGCATAAACTTACATGCTGAAGCTTTCTTT
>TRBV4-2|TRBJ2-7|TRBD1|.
CASSPRSGQGSSYEQYF
TGTGCCAGCAGCCCCCGGTCAGGACAGGGGAGCTCCTACGAGCAGTACTTC
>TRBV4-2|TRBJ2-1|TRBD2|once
CTSSQRTSADNEQFF
TGTACCAGCAGCCAGAGGACTAGCGCCGACAATGAGCAGTTCTTC
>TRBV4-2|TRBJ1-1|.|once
CASSQGGLEMNTEAFF
TGTGCCAGCAGCCAGGGGGGCTTGGAGATGAACACTGAAGCTTTCTTT
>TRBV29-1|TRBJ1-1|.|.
CSVRETGRRVFF
TGCAGCGTTAGGGAAACCGGGCGGCGGGTTTTCTTT
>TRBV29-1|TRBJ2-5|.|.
CSVRANQETQYF
TGCAGCGTTCGGGCCAACCAAGAGACCCAGTACTTC
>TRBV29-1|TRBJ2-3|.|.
CSVAGADTQYF
TGCAGCGTTGCTGGGGCAGATACGCAGTATTTT
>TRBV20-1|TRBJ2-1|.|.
CSATEGNEQFF
TGCAGTGCTACTGAGGGCAATGAGCAGTTCTTC
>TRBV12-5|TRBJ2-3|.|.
CASGWGTDTQYF
TGTGCTAGTGGTTGGGGCACAGATACGCAGTATTTT
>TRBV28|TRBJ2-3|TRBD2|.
CASSPAGDRVDTQYF
TGTGCCAGCAGCCCAGCGGGGGATAGAGTAGATACGCAGTATTTT
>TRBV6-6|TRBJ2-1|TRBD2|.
CASSYSMTSGDNEQFF
TGTGCCAGCAGTTACTCGATGACTAGCGGTGACAATGAGCAGTTCTTC
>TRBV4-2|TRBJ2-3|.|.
CASSPLGDRSSSSTDTQYF
TGTGCCAGCAGCCCGCTAGGCGACAGGAGTAGTTCGAGCACAGATACGCAGTATTTT
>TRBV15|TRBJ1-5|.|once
CATSNLGGEPQPQHF
TGTGCCACCAGTAACCTAGGTGGGGAGCCTCAGCCCCAGCATTTT
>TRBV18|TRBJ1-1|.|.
CASSPPMGRGRNTEAFF
TGTGCCAGCTCACCGCCGATGGGTCGTGGGCGGAACACTGAAGCTTTCTTT
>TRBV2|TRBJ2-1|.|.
CASSQEARSEQFF
TGTGCCAGCAGTCAAGAGGCGAGGAGTGAGCAGTTCTTC
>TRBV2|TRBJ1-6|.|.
CASSEAGYSPLHF
TGTGCCAGCAGTGAGGCGGGGTATTCACCCCTCCACTTT
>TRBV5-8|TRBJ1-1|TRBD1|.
CASSLQGVRTEAFF
TGTGCCAGCAGCTTACAGGGGGTCAGGACTGAAGCTTTCTTT
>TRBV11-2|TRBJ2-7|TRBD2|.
CASSYTSGSIYEQYF
TGTGCCAGCAGTTACACTAGCGGGAGTATCTACGAGCAGTACTTC
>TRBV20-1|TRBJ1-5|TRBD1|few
CSATTGQGSQPQHF
TGCAGTGCTACGACAGGGCAGGGATCTCAGCCCCAGCATTTT
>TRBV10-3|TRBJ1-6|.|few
CAISESGYNSPLHF
TGTGCCATCAGTGAGTCTGGATATAATTCACCCCTCCACTTT
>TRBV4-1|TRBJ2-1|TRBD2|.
CASSQDRGRVSGEQFF
TGCGCCAGCAGCCAAGATCGAGGGAGGGTTTCCGGTGAGCAGTTCTTC
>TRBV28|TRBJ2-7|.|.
CASSSPILWSYEQYF
TGTGCCAGCAGTTCCCCCATCCTGTGGTCCTACGAGCAGTACTTC
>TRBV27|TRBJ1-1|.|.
CASKTGLNTEAFF
TGTGCCAGCAAGACAGGACTGAACACTGAAGCTTTCTTT
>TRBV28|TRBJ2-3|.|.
CATRPQGFLDTQYF
TGTGCCACCCGACCTCAGGGGTTTTTGGATACGCAGTATTTT
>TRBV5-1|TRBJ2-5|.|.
CASSPLPVETQYF
TGCGCCAGCAGCCCCCTCCCGGTAGAGACCCAGTACTTC
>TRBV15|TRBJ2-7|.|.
CATSRERAYEQYF
TGTGCCACCAGCAGAGAAAGGGCCTACGAGCAGTACTTC
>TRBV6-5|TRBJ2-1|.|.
CASSYVGGLGYNEQFF
TGTGCCAGCAGTTACGTTGGGGGGCTCGGTTACAATGAGCAGTTCTTC
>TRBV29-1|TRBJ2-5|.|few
CSVWSLIGTQYF
TGCAGCGTTTGGTCCTTAATTGGGACCCAGTACTTC
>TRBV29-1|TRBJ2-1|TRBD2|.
CSVRGLASNEQFF
TGCAGCGTCAGAGGACTAGCGAGCAATGAGCAGTTCTTC
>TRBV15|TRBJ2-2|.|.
CATSTTGSNTGELFF
TGTGCCACCAGCACCACCGGGAGCAACACCGGGGAGCTGTTTTTT
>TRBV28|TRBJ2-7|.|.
CASSLAGAEQYF
TGTGCCAGCAGTTTAGCAGGGGCCGAGCAGTACTTC
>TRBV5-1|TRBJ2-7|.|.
CASSLAGGLTSHEQYF
TGCGCCAGCAGCTTGGCCGGCGGCCTGACGTCGCACGAGCAGTACTTC
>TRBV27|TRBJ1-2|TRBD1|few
CASSLSPQGNGYTF
TGTGCCAGCAGTTTATCCCCACAGGGGAATGGCTACACCTTC
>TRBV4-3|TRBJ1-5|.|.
CASSRLRGVGPQHF
TGCGCCAGCAGCCGGCTTCGGGGGGTCGGGCCCCAGCATTTT
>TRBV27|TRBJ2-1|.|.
CASSILYRDADRWDEQFF
TGTGCCAGCAGCATCCTATACCGGGACGCAGACCGCTGGGATGAGCAGTTCTTC
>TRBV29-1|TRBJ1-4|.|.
CSVALGRQATNEKLFF
TGCAGCGTTGCTTTGGGCAGACAAGCAACTAATGAAAAACTGTTTTTT